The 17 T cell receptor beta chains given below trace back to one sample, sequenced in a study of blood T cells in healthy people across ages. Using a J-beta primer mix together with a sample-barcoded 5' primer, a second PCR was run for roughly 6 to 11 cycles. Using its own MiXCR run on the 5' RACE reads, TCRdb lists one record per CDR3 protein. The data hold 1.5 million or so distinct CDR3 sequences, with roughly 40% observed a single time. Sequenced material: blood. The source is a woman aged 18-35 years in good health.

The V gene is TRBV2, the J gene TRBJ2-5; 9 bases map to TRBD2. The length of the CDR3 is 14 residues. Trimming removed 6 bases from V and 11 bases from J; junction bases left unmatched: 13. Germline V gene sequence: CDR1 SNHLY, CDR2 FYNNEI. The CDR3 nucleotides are TGTGCCAGCAGCGCTAGCGGGATGGACAATGAGCAGTACTTC. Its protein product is CASSASGMDNEQYF.

For the CDR3, the DNA is TGTGCCAGCAGTTTGAGTCCTAGCGGGGGCTACGAGCAGTACTTC. Protein: CASSLSPSGGYEQYF. The J gene is TRBJ2-5, the V gene TRBV12-3 or TRBV12-4; 10 bases are shared with TRBD2. The DNA matches TRBJ2-7 better at its end, which makes the J call doubtful. The CDR3 consists of 15 residues.

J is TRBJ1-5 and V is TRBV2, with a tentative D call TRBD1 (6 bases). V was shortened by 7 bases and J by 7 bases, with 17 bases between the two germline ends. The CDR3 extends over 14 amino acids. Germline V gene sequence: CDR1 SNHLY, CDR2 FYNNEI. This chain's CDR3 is CASNGEGGRQPQHF. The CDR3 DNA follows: TGTGCCAGCAATGGGGAGGGGGGGAGGCAGCCCCAGCATTTT.

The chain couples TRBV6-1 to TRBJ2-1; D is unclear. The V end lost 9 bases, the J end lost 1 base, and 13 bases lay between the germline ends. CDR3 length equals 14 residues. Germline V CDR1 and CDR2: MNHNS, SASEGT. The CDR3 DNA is TGTGCCAGAGTAGGGTCTCGGTCCTACAATGAGCAGTTCTTC. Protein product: CARVGSRSYNEQFF.

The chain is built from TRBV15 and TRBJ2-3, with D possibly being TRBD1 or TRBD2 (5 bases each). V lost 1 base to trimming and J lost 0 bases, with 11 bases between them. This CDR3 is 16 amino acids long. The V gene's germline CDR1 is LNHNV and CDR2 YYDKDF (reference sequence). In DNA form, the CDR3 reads TGTGCCACCAGCAGAGGGGGGATCTCTAGCACAGATACGCAGTATTTT. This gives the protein CATSRGGISSTDTQYF.

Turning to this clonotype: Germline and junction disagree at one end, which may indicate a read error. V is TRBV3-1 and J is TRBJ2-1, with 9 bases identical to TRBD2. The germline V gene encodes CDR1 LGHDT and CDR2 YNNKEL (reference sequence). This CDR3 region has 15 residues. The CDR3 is CASSQGGGAGNAQFF. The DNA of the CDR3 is TGTGCCAGCAGCCAAGGCGGGGGGGCCGGCAATGCGCAGTTCTTC.

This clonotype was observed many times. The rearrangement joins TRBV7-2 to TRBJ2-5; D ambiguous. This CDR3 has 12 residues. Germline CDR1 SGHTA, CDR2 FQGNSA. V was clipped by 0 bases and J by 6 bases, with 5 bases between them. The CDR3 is CASSLASKTQYF. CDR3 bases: TGTGCCAGCAGCTTAGCGTCGAAGACCCAGTACTTC.

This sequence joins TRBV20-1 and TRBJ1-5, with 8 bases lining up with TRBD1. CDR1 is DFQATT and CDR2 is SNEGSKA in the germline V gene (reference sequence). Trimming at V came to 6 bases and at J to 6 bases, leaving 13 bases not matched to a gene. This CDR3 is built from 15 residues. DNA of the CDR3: TGCAGTGCCCACAAGGCCGACAGGGGAATTCAGCCCCAGCATTTT. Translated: CSAHKADRGIQPQHF.

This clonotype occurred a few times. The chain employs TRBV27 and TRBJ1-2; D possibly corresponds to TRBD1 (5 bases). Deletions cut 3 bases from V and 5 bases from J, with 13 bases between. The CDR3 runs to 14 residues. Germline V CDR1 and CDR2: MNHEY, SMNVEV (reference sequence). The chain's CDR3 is CASSLTRDLYGYTF. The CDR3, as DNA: TGTGCCAGCAGTTTGACCCGGGACTTATATGGCTACACCTTC.

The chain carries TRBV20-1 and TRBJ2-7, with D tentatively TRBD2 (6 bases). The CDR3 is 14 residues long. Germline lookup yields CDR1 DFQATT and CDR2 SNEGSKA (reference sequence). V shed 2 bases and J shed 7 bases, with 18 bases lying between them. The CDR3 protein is CSARLGTSYNEQYF. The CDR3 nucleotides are TGCAGTGCTAGACTCGGGACTTCCTACAATGAGCAGTACTTC.

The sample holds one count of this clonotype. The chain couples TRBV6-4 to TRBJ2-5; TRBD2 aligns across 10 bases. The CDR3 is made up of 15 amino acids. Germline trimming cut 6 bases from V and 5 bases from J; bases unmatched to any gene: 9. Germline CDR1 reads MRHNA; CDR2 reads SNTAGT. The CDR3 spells CASSEGTSAGETQYF. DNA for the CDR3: TGTGCCAGCAGCGAAGGGACTAGCGCGGGGGAGACCCAGTACTTC.

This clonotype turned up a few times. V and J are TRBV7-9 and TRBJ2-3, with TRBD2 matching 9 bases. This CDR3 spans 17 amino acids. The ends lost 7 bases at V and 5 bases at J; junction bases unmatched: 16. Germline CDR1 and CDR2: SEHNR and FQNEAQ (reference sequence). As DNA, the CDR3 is TGTGCCAGCACCAAAGAGATTAGCGGGAGCGGTGGAGATACGCAGTATTTT. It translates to CASTKEISGSGGDTQYF.

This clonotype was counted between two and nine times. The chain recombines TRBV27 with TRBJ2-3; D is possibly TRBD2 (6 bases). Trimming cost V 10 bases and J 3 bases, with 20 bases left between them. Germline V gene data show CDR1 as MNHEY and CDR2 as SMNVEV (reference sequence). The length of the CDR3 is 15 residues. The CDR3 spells CATSSGLYRTDTQYF. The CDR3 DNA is TGTGCCACTTCCTCGGGACTCTACCGAACAGATACGCAGTATTTT.

The CDR3 DNA is TGTGCCAGCAGCTTGGGGACAGCCCTCCAAGAGACCCAGTACTTC. Translation gives CASSLGTALQETQYF. V usage is TRBV7-6 and J usage is TRBJ2-5; 7 bases are a match to TRBD1. The CDR3 runs to 15 residues. V was clipped by 3 bases and J by 1 base; unmatched bases: 5. Per the germline V gene, CDR1 is SGHVS and CDR2 is FNYEAQ.

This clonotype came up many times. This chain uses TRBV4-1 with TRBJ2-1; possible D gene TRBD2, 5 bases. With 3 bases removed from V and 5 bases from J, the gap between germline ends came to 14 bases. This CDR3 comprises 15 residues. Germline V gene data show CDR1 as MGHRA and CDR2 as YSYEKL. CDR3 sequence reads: CASSQTATRDNEQFF. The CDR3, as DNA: TGCGCCAGCAGCCAGACTGCAACTAGAGACAATGAGCAGTTCTTC.

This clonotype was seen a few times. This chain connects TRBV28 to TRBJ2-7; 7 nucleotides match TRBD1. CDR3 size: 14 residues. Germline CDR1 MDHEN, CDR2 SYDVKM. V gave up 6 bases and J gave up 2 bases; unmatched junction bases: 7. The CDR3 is CASRPGQTTYEQYF. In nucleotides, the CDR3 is TGTGCCAGCAGGCCGGGACAGACGACCTACGAGCAGTACTTC.

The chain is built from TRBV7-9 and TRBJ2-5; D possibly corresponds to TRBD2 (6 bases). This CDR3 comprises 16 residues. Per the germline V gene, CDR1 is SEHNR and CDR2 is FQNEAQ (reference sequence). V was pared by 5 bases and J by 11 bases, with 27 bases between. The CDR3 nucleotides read TGTGCCAGCAGCGGAGGGGCTAGCCCCTCCTACAATGAGCAGTACTTC. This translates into CASSGGASPSYNEQYF.